A single sample is the source of the 14 T cell receptor beta chains below, sequenced in a study of T cell repertoires in cytomegalovirus infection. TCRdb re-analysed the reads in MiXCR, keeping a single row per CDR3 protein. The table lists around 630,000 distinct CDR3 sequences, 24% of them singletons, with 7.5% to 9% in the top ten. Material: CD8+ T cells from PBMCs. These receptors all stem from a human donor in good health (CMV status not recorded). Some clones in this sample may be carry-over from other donors' samples.

The rearrangement links TRBV19 to TRBJ1-5; D gene unclear. The CDR3 runs 15 residues. CDR1 LNHDA and CDR2 SQIVND come from the germline V gene (reference sequence). Trimming stripped 7 bases from V and 0 bases from J, with 13 bases between. This CDR3 is CASKGSPYSNQPQHF. CDR3 DNA: TGTGCCAGTAAGGGCAGCCCGTATAGCAATCAGCCCCAGCATTTT.

With respect to this clonotype: A junction end diverges from the germline sequence, so it may reflect a read error. The chain combines TRBV5-3 with TRBJ1-2; maybe TRBD1 (5 bases). TRBV5-3 has ORF status, its function being uncertain. CDR3 length: 15 residues. In nucleotides, the CDR3 is TGTGCCAGCAGCTTGCTGGGGCAGACCCGACTTGGCTACACCTTC. Protein: CASSLLGQTRLGYTF.

The rearrangement uses TRBV7-3 and TRBJ2-7, with D unclear. Looked up from germline, CDR1 is SGHTA and CDR2 is FQGTGA. The CDR3 consists of 13 residues. V shed 5 bases and J shed 3 bases, with 11 bases lying between them. The CDR3 bases are TGTGCCAGCAGCACGGACGGTCTCTACGAGCAGTACGTC. As protein: CASSTDGLYEQYV.

This clonotype occurred a few times. The DNA for the CDR3 is TGCGCCAGCAGTCCATTAAGCGGGGGAGCTGCAGATACGCAGTATTTT. It is translated as CASSPLSGGAADTQYF. This chain uses TRBV4-3 with TRBJ2-3; TRBD2 agrees at 8 bases. The V gene end was trimmed by 6 bases and the J gene end by 4 bases; junction bases not matched to a gene: 12. The length of the CDR3 is 16 residues. Looked up from germline, CDR1 is LGHNA and CDR2 is YSLEER.

This clonotype was observed a handful of times. J is TRBJ1-6 and V is TRBV6-1; 7 bases are shared with TRBD1. Germline loops: CDR1 MNHNS, CDR2 SASEGT. The CDR3 is 14 residues long. With V trimmed by 6 bases and J by 5 bases, 4 bases remained unmatched. CDR3 protein: CASRFGTDNSPLHF. DNA for the CDR3: TGTGCCAGCAGGTTCGGGACAGATAATTCACCCCTCCACTTT.

This clonotype was seen at least ten times. The V call is TRBV4-1, the J call TRBJ1-1; D is undetermined. The germline V and J ends were trimmed by 0 bases and 4 bases, with 9 bases remaining between them. The germline CDR1 and CDR2 sequences are MGHRA and YSYEKL. This CDR3 has 14 amino acids. The chain's CDR3 is CASSQEPGGTEAFF. CDR3 in DNA: TGCGCCAGCAGCCAAGAGCCTGGAGGCACTGAAGCTTTCTTT.

This chain uses TRBV2 with TRBJ1-1, with D unresolved. Germline loops: CDR1 SNHLY, CDR2 FYNNEI. The length of the CDR3 is 11 residues. Deletions cut 10 bases from V and 7 bases from J, with 13 bases between. The CDR3 sequence is CATTDEGEAFF. CDR3 DNA: TGTGCCACCACTGACGAGGGTGAAGCTTTCTTT.

This clonotype was seen only a few times. This chain connects TRBV2 to TRBJ2-1; tentatively, D is TRBD1 (5 bases). V lost 6 bases and J 0 bases, leaving 12 bases between the germline ends. This CDR3 is 15 amino acids long. Germline V lookup: CDR1 SNHLY, CDR2 FYNNEI. The CDR3 sequence: CASRATDSSYNEQFF. The CDR3, as DNA: TGTGCCAGCAGAGCCACAGACAGCTCCTACAATGAGCAGTTCTTC.

This clonotype was seen more than once but under ten times. V and J are TRBV28 and TRBJ2-7, with D perhaps being TRBD1 or TRBD2 (5 bases each). CDR3 length: 14 amino acids. Germline V gene sequence: CDR1 MDHEN, CDR2 SYDVKM. Trimming stripped 4 bases from V and 2 bases from J, with 12 bases between. The CDR3 region is CASSSPRGTYEQYV. DNA for the CDR3: TGTGCCAGCAGTTCCCCCCGGGGCACCTACGAGCAGTACGTC.

This clonotype showed up many times. The chain carries TRBV7-2 and TRBJ2-2; D is uncertain. Germline V gives CDR1 SGHTA, CDR2 FQGNSA. The CDR3 has 15 amino acids. Trimming removed 5 bases at V and 4 bases at J, with 14 bases between. CDR3 nucleotides: TGTGCCAGCAGCATGGGTACTACATCCACCGGGGAGCTGTTTTTT. The encoded protein is CASSMGTTSTGELFF.

Concerning this clonotype: A junction boundary mismatches the germline segment, possibly from a read error. V usage is TRBV9 and J usage is TRBJ2-1; unclear D gene. The germline gives CDR1 SGDLS, CDR2 YYNGEE. This CDR3 contains 14 residues. For the CDR3, the DNA is TGTGCCAGCAGCCCCCCCGAGTCCTACAATGTGCAGTTCTTC. Encoded protein: CASSPPESYNVQFF.

Regarding this clonotype: A much larger clonotype is one base distant, so this may be a read error. The V and J genes are TRBV7-2 and TRBJ2-3, with D perhaps assigned TRBD1 or TRBD2 (5 bases each). This CDR3 contains 15 residues. V shed 8 bases and J shed 4 bases, with 19 bases lying between them. Germline V gene lookup returns CDR1 SGHTA and CDR2 FQGNSA. CDR3 coding DNA: TGTGCCAGCGGCATCAGGGAGAGGGAGCCAGATACGCAGTATTTT. Translation gives CASGIREREPDTQYF.

At least ten counts were recorded for this clonotype. The chain is built from TRBV27 and TRBJ1-5; D unresolved. CDR3 size: 13 residues. V was clipped by 4 bases and J by 7 bases, with 11 bases between them. CDR1 MNHEY and CDR2 SMNVEV come from the germline V gene (reference sequence). The CDR3: CASSSHVGQPQHF. DNA for the CDR3: TGTGCCAGCAGTTCTCACGTCGGGCAGCCCCAGCATTTT.

The V call is TRBV27, the J call TRBJ2-1; D is ambiguous. Germline CDR1 MNHEY, CDR2 SMNVEV (reference sequence). Trimming pared 8 bases from V and 0 bases from J, leaving 11 bases between. CDR3 length: 14 amino acids. The CDR3 loop is CASAQWSSYNEQFF. The CDR3 nucleotides read TGTGCCAGCGCCCAGTGGAGCTCCTACAATGAGCAGTTCTTC.